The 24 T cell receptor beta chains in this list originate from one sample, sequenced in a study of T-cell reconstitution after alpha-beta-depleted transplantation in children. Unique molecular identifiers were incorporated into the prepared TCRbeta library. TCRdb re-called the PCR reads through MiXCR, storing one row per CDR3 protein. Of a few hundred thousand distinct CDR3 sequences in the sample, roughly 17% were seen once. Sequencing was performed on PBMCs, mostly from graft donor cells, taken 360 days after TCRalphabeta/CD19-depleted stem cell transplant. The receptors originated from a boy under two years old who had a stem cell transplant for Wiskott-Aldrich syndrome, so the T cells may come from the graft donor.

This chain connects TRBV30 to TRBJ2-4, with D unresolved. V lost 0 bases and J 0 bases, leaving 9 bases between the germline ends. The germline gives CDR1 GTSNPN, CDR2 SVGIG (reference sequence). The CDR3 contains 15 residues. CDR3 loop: CAWSVSLLAKNIQYF. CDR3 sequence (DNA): TGTGCCTGGAGTGTTTCCCTACTAGCCAAAAACATTCAGTACTTC.

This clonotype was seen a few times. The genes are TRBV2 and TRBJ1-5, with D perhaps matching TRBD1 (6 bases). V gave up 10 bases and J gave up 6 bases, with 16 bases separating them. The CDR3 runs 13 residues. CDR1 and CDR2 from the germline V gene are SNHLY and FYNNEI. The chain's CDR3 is CATIQGKGQPQHF. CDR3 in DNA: TGTGCCACGATTCAGGGGAAGGGTCAGCCCCAGCATTTT.

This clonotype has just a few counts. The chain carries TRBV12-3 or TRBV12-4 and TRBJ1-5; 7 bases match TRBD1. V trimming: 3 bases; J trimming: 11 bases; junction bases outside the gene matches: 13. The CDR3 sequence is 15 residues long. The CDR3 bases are TGTGCCAGCAGTTTGGTGACAGGGCCTTCGGGGACCCAGCATTTT. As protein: CASSLVTGPSGTQHF.

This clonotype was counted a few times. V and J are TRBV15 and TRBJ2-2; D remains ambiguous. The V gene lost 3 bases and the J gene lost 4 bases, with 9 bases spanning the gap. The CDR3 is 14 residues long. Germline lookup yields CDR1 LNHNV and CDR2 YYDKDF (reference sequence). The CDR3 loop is CATSSRVPTGELFF. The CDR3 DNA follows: TGTGCCACCAGCAGTCGGGTACCCACCGGGGAGCTGTTTTTT.

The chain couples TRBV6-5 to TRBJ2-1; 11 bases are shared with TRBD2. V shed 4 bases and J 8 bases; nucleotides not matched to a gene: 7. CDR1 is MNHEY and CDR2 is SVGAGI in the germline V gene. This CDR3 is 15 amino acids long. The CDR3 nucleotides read TGTGCCAGCAGTTCACTGACTAGCGGGGCGGATGAGCAGTTCTTC. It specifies CASSSLTSGADEQFF.

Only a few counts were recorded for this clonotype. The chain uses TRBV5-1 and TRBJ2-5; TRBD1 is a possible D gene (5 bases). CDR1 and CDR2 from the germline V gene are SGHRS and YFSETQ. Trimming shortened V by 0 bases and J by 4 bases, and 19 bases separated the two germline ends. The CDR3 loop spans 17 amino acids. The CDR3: CASSLGVSGSSVETQYF. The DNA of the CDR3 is TGCGCCAGCAGCTTGGGCGTTTCAGGGTCGAGTGTAGAGACCCAGTACTTC.

The CDR3 spells CASSQDTRGTEAFF. The CDR3 DNA sequence: TGCGCCAGCAGCCAAGATACCAGGGGAACTGAAGCTTTCTTT. The chain joins TRBV4-1 to TRBJ1-1; D is possibly TRBD1 (6 bases). This CDR3 region has 14 residues. The germline gives CDR1 MGHRA, CDR2 YSYEKL. With 0 bases removed from V and 5 bases from J, the gap between germline ends came to 10 bases.

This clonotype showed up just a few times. The CDR3 DNA reads TGTGCCAGCAGCCCCGGACGTAGTGGCTACACCTTC. It specifies CASSPGRSGYTF. J is TRBJ1-2 and V is TRBV6-5; no definite D call. Germline V gives CDR1 MNHEY, CDR2 SVGAGI. This CDR3 region has 12 residues. Trimming took 6 bases from V and 7 from J, leaving 12 bases between them.

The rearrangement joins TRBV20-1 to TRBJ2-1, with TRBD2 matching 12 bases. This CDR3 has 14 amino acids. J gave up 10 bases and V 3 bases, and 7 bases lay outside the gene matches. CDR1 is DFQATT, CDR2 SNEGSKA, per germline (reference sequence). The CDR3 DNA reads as TGCAGTGCTAGTAGGCTAGCGGGAGGGGGCGAGCAGTTCTTC. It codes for CSASRLAGGGEQFF.

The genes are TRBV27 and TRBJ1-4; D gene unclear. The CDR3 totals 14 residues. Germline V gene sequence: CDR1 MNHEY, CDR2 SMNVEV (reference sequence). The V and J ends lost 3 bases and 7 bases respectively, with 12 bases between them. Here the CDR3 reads CASSFSRKPEKLFF. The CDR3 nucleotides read TGTGCCAGCAGTTTTTCCCGAAAACCTGAAAAACTGTTTTTT. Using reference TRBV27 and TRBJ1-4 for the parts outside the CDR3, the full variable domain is EAQVTQNPRYLITVTGKKLTVTCSQNMNHEYMSWYRQDPGLGLRQIYYSMNVEVTDKGDVPEGYKVSRKEKRNFPLILESPSPNQTSLYFCASSFSRKPEKLFFGSGTQLSVL.

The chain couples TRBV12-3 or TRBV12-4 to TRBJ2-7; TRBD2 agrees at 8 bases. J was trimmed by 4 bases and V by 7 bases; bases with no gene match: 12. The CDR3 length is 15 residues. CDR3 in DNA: TGTGCCAGCACCTACGGGGGGACTAGATGGTACGAGCAGTACTTC. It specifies CASTYGGTRWYEQYF.

This CDR3 is CASSWEGRGTDTQYF. CDR3 DNA: TGTGCCAGCAGTTGGGAGGGGAGGGGCACAGATACGCAGTATTTT. The chain has TRBV6-2 or TRBV6-3 and TRBJ2-3, with TRBD2 matching 7 bases. Trimming took 4 bases from V and 1 from J; bases not matched to a gene: 5. Germline assignment: CDR1 MNHEY and CDR2 SVGEGT. The CDR3 spans 15 residues.

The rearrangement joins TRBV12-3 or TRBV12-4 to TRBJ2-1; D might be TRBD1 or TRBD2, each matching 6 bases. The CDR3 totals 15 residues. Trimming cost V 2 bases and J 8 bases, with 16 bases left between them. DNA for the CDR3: TGTGCCAGCAGTTTAAGGGGGGCCCACCTCGATGAGCAGTTCTTC. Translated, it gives CASSLRGAHLDEQFF.

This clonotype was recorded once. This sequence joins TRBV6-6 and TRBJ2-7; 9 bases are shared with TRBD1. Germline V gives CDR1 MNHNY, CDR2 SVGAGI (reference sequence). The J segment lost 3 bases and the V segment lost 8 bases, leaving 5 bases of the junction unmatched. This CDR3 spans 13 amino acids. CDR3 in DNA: TGTGCCAGCGGGACAGGGAAAGTCTACGAGCAGTACTTC. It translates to CASGTGKVYEQYF.

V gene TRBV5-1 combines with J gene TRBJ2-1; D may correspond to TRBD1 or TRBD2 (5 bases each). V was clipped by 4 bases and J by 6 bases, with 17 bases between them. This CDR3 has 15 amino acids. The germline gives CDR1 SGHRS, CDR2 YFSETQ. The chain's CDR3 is CASSERGVEGNEQFF. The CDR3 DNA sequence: TGCGCCAGCAGCGAACGAGGGGTTGAGGGCAATGAGCAGTTCTTC.

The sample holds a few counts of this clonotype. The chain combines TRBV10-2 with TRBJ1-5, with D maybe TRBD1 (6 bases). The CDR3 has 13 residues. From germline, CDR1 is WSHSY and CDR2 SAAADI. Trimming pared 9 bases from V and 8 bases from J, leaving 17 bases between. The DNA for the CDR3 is TGCGCCAGGACGACAGGCCCTAGGGAGCCCCAGCATTTT. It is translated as CARTTGPREPQHF.

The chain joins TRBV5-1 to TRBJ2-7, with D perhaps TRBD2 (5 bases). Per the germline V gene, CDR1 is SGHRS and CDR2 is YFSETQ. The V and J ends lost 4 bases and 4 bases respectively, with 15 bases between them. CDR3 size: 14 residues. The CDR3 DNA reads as TGCGCCAGCAGCCCCCGACCGGGATCGTACGAGCAGTACTTC. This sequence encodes CASSPRPGSYEQYF.

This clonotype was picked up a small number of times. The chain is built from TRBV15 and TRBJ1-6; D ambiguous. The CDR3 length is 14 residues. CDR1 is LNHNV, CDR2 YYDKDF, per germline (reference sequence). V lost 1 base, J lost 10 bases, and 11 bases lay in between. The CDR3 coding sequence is TGTGCCACCAGCAGAGTGCGGGGTTCCTCACCCCTCCACTTT. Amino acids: CATSRVRGSSPLHF.

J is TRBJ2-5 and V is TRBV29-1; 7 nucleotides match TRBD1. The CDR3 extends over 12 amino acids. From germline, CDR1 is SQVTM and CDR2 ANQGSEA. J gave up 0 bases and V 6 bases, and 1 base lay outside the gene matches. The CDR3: CSVDRDQETQYF. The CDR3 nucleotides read TGCAGCGTCGACAGGGACCAAGAGACCCAGTACTTC.

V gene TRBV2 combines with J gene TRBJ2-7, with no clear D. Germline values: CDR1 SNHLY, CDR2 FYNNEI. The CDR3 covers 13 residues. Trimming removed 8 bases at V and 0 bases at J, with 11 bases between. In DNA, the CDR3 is TGTGCCAGCCTAAAGGGTGGCTCCTACGAGCAGTACTTC. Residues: CASLKGGSYEQYF.

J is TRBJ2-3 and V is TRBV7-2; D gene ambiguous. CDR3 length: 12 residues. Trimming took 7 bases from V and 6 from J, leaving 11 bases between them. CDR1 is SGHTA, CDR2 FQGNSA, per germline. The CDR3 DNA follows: TGTGCCAGCACGAAAGGAGTGGATACGCAGTATTTT. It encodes CASTKGVDTQYF.

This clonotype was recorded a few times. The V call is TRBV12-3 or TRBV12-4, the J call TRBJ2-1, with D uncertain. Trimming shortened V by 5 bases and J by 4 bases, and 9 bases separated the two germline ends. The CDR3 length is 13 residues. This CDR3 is CASSTRQYNEQFF. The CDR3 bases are TGTGCCAGCAGTACCAGACAATACAATGAGCAGTTCTTC.

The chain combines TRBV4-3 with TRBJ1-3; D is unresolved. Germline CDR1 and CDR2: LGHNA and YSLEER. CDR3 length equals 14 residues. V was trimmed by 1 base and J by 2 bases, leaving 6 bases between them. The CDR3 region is CASSQGATGNTIYF. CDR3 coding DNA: TGCGCCAGCAGCCAAGGGGCGACTGGAAACACCATATATTTT.

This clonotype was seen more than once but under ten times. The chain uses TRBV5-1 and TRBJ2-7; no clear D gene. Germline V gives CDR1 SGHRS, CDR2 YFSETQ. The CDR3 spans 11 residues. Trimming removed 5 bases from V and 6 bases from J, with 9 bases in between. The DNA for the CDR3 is TGCGCCAGCAGGGCCGGTACCGAGCAGTACTTC. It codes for CASRAGTEQYF.